This entry is about one T cell receptor (beta chain). The sample comes from a study of blood T cell repertoires in COVID-19. About the study: Acute and convalescent COVID-19 samples came from the United States, Italy and Spain. From T cells, B-cell-depleted T cells, or PBMCs came the material, which was cDNA or gDNA.

The length of the CDR3 is 14 residues. After removal of 1 base from V and 7 bases from J, the junction contained 7 bases not matched to a gene. Per germline, CDR1 SGHRS and CDR2 YFSETQ. Original processing notes: Estimates of nucleated cell counts were drawn from the amplification of reference gene primers. Sequencing was performed with immunoSEQ multiplex PCR; in TCRdb, only in-frame clones are kept and a portion is missing. V and J calls plus clone size are reproduced from that table; the DNA served to infer D and trimming. The sample lists 310,000 or so clones, around 90% occurring once. The receptor comes from a man younger than 35 who had recovered from COVID-19. This chain joins TRBV5-1 and TRBJ1-2; 7 bases map to TRBD1. Sequencing input: peripheral blood. Written as DNA, the CDR3 is TGCGCCAGCAGCTTGCTACAGGGGAGTGGTGGCTACACCTTC. Amino acid sequence: CASSLLQGSGGYTF.